These 23 T cell receptor beta chains originate from one sample sequenced in a study of blood T cell repertoires in COVID-19 (dated by TCRdb to the early 2020s). Library preparation was by the immunoSEQ multiplex PCR assay. TCRdb provides this immuneACCESS table in a form limited to in-frame rearrangements. Some clones are lacking; in checked studies, under half of them reflect an unresolved V gene, and why the rest are absent is not known. Recorded for this sample are approximately 160,000 clones; approximately 85% of them occurred a single time. 7.7% of the sample is held by the ten biggest clonotypes. The sequencing input was peripheral blood. The source of these receptors is a man between 35 and 55 years old who had recovered from COVID-19.

The chain carries TRBV5-8 and TRBJ2-4; weak D call: TRBD2 (7 bases). Germline lookup yields CDR1 SGHTS and CDR2 YDEGEE. This CDR3 spans 16 amino acids. V lost 4 bases and J 0 bases, leaving 14 bases between the germline ends. The CDR3 DNA is TGTGCCAGCAGCCATGCGGGGGCGAGAGCCAAAAACATTCAGTACTTC. Amino acid sequence: CASSHAGARAKNIQYF. The full variable domain, rest sourced from reference TRBV5-8 and TRBJ2-4, is EAGVTQSPTHLIKTRGQQATLRCSPISGHTSVYWYQQALGLGLQFLLWYDEGEERNRGNFPPRFSGRQFPNYSSELNVNALELEDSALYLCASSHAGARAKNIQYFGAGTRLSVL.

This clone was counted a single time. Here the CDR3 reads CASSPPPGSQKETQYF. In DNA, the CDR3 is TGTGCCAGCAGCCCTCCCCCGGGGAGTCAAAAAGAGACCCAGTACTTC. This chain links TRBV7-9 with TRBJ2-5, with a weak D call TRBD2 (5 bases). The CDR3 spans 16 residues. Looked up from germline, CDR1 is SEHNR and CDR2 is FQNEAQ (reference sequence). Trimming took 5 bases from V and 3 from J, leaving 19 bases between them.

The J gene is TRBJ2-1, the V gene TRBV7-2, with a possible D match to TRBD2 (5 bases). This CDR3 is 15 amino acids long. The V end lost 5 bases, the J end lost 6 bases, and 17 bases lay between the germline ends. Looked up from germline, CDR1 is SGHTA and CDR2 is FQGNSA. Here the CDR3 DNA reads TGTGCCAGCAGCCGCCCCGTAGAAGGAGGCAATGAGCAGTTCTTC. Translation: CASSRPVEGGNEQFF.

V gene TRBV24-1 combines with J gene TRBJ1-5; D gene unclear. The germline V gene has CDR1 KGHDR and CDR2 SFDVKD. The V gene lost 2 bases and the J gene lost 7 bases, with 11 bases spanning the gap. The length of the CDR3 is 14 residues. The DNA of the CDR3 is TGTGCCACCAGTGATTCCCGGGTGAAGCAGCCCCAGCATTTT. Translated: CATSDSRVKQPQHF.

The chain links TRBV28 to TRBJ2-5; 7 nucleotides agree with TRBD2. V gave up 6 bases and J gave up 4 bases; unmatched junction bases: 11. There are 15 residues in the CDR3. The germline gives CDR1 MDHEN, CDR2 SYDVKM. In nucleotides, the CDR3 is TGTGCCAGCAGCCGGGAGGCGGGATTCCGAGAGACCCAGTACTTC. Its protein is CASSREAGFRETQYF.

The chain employs TRBV6-6 and TRBJ2-2; unclear D gene. Between the trimmed V and J ends, which lost 4 bases and 8 bases, there was a span of 8 bases. The germline CDR1 and CDR2 sequences are MNHNY and SVGAGI (reference sequence). This CDR3 is built from 12 residues. Here the CDR3 DNA reads TGTGCCAGCAGTTTCTCGACAGGGGAGCTGTTTTTT. Its translation: CASSFSTGELFF.

The genes are TRBV5-4 and TRBJ2-5, with a tentative D call TRBD2 (5 bases). Trimming removed 3 bases at V and 5 bases at J, with 11 bases between. This CDR3 region has 13 residues. From germline, CDR1 is SGHNT and CDR2 YYREEE (reference sequence). The CDR3 protein is CASSSRGDETQYF. CDR3 nucleotides: TGTGCCAGCAGCTCTCGGGGAGATGAGACCCAGTACTTC.

The genes are TRBV5-4 and TRBJ2-3, with 11 positions matching TRBD2. There are 16 residues in the CDR3. CDR1 SGHNT and CDR2 YYREEE come from the germline V gene (reference sequence). V trimming: 4 bases; J trimming: 3 bases; junction bases outside the gene matches: 7. Here the CDR3 DNA reads TGTGCCAGCAGCATCTATAGCGGGGGGGCGACAGATACGCAGTATTTT. Translated: CASSIYSGGATDTQYF.

The CDR3 coding sequence is TGTGCCAGCAGTTTCAGGGACAATGAGCAGTTCTTC. Its protein is CASSFRDNEQFF. V and J are TRBV12-3 or TRBV12-4 and TRBJ2-1; D might be TRBD1 (5 bases). The V end lost 3 bases, the J end lost 5 bases, and 5 bases lay between the germline ends. The CDR3 consists of 12 residues.

The V and J genes are TRBV30 and TRBJ1-5, with D unclear. Trimming left V 5 bases short and J 2 bases short, with 13 bases between. The germline gives CDR1 GTSNPN, CDR2 SVGIG (reference sequence). The CDR3 is 14 residues long. CDR3 coding DNA: TGTGCCTGGTCCGAGGGAGGCGGCAATCAGCCCCAGCATTTT. Residues: CAWSEGGGNQPQHF.

V usage is TRBV4-1 and J usage is TRBJ1-6; possibly TRBD1 for D (6 bases). CDR3 length: 16 amino acids. V lost 4 bases and J lost 6, with 16 bases in between. CDR1 is MGHRA and CDR2 is YSYEKL in the germline V gene. CDR3 DNA: TGCGCCAGCAGCCTATACAGGGAACCGGGTAATTCACCCCTCCACTTT. Translation gives CASSLYREPGNSPLHF.

This clone was found many times. The V gene is TRBV7-2, the J gene TRBJ2-7; D may be TRBD2 (5 bases). V lost 6 bases, J lost 1 base, and 10 bases lay in between. This CDR3 comprises 13 residues. Per germline, CDR1 SGHTA and CDR2 FQGNSA. The CDR3 is CASRTGVSYEQYF. In DNA form, the CDR3 reads TGTGCCAGCAGGACCGGGGTTTCCTACGAGCAGTACTTC.

V usage is TRBV6-2 or TRBV6-3 and J usage is TRBJ1-5; D is perhaps TRBD1 (5 bases). The CDR3 covers 15 residues. In germline, CDR1 is MNHEY, CDR2 SVGEGT. The V and J ends lost 4 bases and 11 bases respectively, with 21 bases between them. The CDR3 reads CASSSLDSRHRAQHF. The CDR3 coding sequence is TGTGCCAGCAGTTCTCTCGACAGCAGACATAGAGCCCAGCATTTT.

V and J are TRBV7-3 and TRBJ2-3; D is possibly TRBD2 (6 bases). The V gene's germline CDR1 is SGHTA and CDR2 FQGTGA. V was pared by 6 bases and J by 4 bases, with 20 bases between. The CDR3 runs 16 residues. As DNA, the CDR3 is TGTGCCAGCAGGTTCCTAGGACATTCGGGAGCAGATACGCAGTATTTT. Residues: CASRFLGHSGADTQYF.

The chain carries TRBV6-5 and TRBJ2-7, with D possibly being TRBD1 (6 bases). V shed 7 bases and J shed 6 bases, with 22 bases lying between them. Germline V gives CDR1 MNHEY, CDR2 SVGAGI. This CDR3 has 15 amino acids. The CDR3 sequence: CASKDRTKGVGEQYF. The CDR3 DNA follows: TGTGCCAGCAAAGACAGAACGAAGGGGGTCGGCGAGCAGTACTTC.

V is TRBV27 and J is TRBJ1-2; 8 positions agree with TRBD1. Germline loops: CDR1 MNHEY, CDR2 SMNVEV (reference sequence). Trimming cost V 5 bases and J 4 bases; bases outside gene matches: 6. The CDR3 contains 14 residues. CDR3 amino acids: CASSPGTGPYGYTF. DNA for the CDR3: TGTGCCAGCAGTCCCGGGACAGGCCCCTATGGCTACACCTTC.

The chain joins TRBV23-1 to TRBJ2-3; D may be TRBD1 (7 bases). TRBV23-1 is recorded as an ORF, its role being uncertain. The ends were cut back, 0 bases at V and 3 bases at J, with 13 bases in the middle. The CDR3 is 16 amino acids. CDR3 amino acids: CASSQSRRGRTDTQYF. The DNA of the CDR3 is TGCGCCAGCAGTCAATCGAGGAGGGGGCGGACAGATACGCAGTATTTT.

The rearrangement links TRBV6-5 to TRBJ2-7, with TRBD1 identical over 7 bases. V shed 7 bases and J 0 bases; nucleotides not matched to a gene: 6. The CDR3 extends over 14 amino acids. Germline CDR1 reads MNHEY; CDR2 reads SVGAGI. The CDR3 DNA is TGTGCCAGCAATCCGACAGGGAGCTCCTACGAGCAGTACTTC. Its translation: CASNPTGSSYEQYF.

The chain is built from TRBV11-2 and TRBJ1-1; TRBD1 might be the D (5 bases). V gave up 5 bases and J gave up 0 bases, with 7 bases separating them. The CDR3 consists of 13 residues. The germline gives CDR1 SGHAT, CDR2 FQNNGV. This CDR3 reads CASSRGVNTEAFF. CDR3 DNA sequence: TGTGCCAGCAGCAGGGGCGTGAACACTGAAGCTTTCTTT.

V is TRBV5-1 and J is TRBJ2-1; TRBD2 is a possible D gene (5 bases). The V end lost 0 bases, the J end lost 5 bases, and 15 bases lay between the germline ends. Germline assignment: CDR1 SGHRS and CDR2 YFSETQ. The CDR3 extends over 16 amino acids. CDR3 nucleotide sequence: TGCGCCAGCAGCTTGGACGCGGGCCCAGTGGACAATGAGCAGTTCTTC. Protein product: CASSLDAGPVDNEQFF. The variable domain in full, completed from reference TRBV5-1 and TRBJ2-1, reads KAGVTQTPRYLIKTRGQQVTLSCSPISGHRSVSWYQQTPGQGLQFLFEYFSETQRNKGNFPGRFSGRQFSNSRSEMNVSTLELGDSALYLCASSLDAGPVDNEQFFGPGTRLTVL.

This clone has ten or more counts. V gene TRBV28 combines with J gene TRBJ2-2, with unresolved D. CDR1 MDHEN and CDR2 SYDVKM come from the germline V gene. There are 14 residues in the CDR3. Trimming stripped 5 bases from V and 4 bases from J, with 11 bases between. The CDR3 DNA reads TGTGCCAGCAGTCACGCACAGAGCACCGGGGAGCTGTTTTTT. It translates to CASSHAQSTGELFF.

This clone was seen just once. V gene TRBV5-4 combines with J gene TRBJ2-7, with 9 bases identical to TRBD2. Germline CDR1 SGHNT, CDR2 YYREEE (reference sequence). This CDR3 comprises 16 residues. V gave up 3 bases and J gave up 3 bases; unmatched junction bases: 10. CDR3 bases: TGTGCCAGCAGCTCCGACGGGCGGGAGGGCCACTACGAGCAGTACTTC. As protein: CASSSDGREGHYEQYF.

The chain uses TRBV28 and TRBJ2-7; 9 nucleotides match TRBD2. From germline, CDR1 is MDHEN and CDR2 SYDVKM. With V trimmed by 3 bases and J by 6 bases, 12 bases remained unmatched. The CDR3 contains 16 residues. CDR3 region: CASSFVSSGNLGEQYF. DNA of the CDR3: TGTGCCAGCAGTTTTGTGTCTAGCGGGAACTTAGGCGAGCAGTACTTC.